The 17 T cell receptor beta chains reported below all come from one sample, sequenced in a study of cytomegalovirus exposure and HLA in healthy donors. The PCR was carried out with 60 Vbeta primers and 13 Jbeta primers. Method: immunoSEQ multiplex PCR; TCRdb's copy keeps in-frame clones and lacks some. The table records 170,000 or so clones, about 78% of them present only once. Sample: PBMCs. These receptors were obtained from a man aged 35 to 55 in good health and CMV-seronegative.

The gene calls are TRBV7-2 and TRBJ2-7; the D gene is possibly TRBD1 (5 bases). V was cut by 2 bases and J by 6 bases, with 17 bases left in between. Per germline, CDR1 SGHTA and CDR2 FQGNSA. This CDR3 contains 15 residues. The CDR3: CASSLMGRLDLEQYF. The CDR3 DNA follows: TGTGCCAGCAGCTTAATGGGGCGTTTAGACCTCGAGCAGTACTTC.

The chain combines TRBV11-3 with TRBJ2-3; 11 bases line up with TRBD1. Germline CDR1 reads SGHNT; CDR2 reads YENEEA. The CDR3 has 17 amino acids. V lost 1 base, J lost 2 bases, and 5 bases stayed unmatched. The CDR3, as DNA: TGTGCCAGCAGCTTAGGGACAGGGGGCCTCGACACAGATACGCAGTATTTT. Translated, it gives CASSLGTGGLDTDTQYF.

This clone was observed a handful of times. V usage is TRBV11-3 and J usage is TRBJ1-4; D may be TRBD1 (5 bases). The CDR3 totals 16 residues. The germline V gene has CDR1 SGHNT and CDR2 YENEEA. Trimming stripped 4 bases from V and 0 bases from J, with 12 bases between. The CDR3 spells CASSSHRISTNEKLFF. CDR3 nucleotides: TGTGCCAGCAGCTCTCACAGGATTTCAACTAATGAAAAACTGTTTTTT.

The J gene is TRBJ2-1, the V gene TRBV30; 10 bases match TRBD1. The CDR3 runs 15 residues. Germline CDR1 GTSNPN, CDR2 SVGIG (reference sequence). Trimming at V came to 5 bases and at J to 2 bases, leaving 6 bases not matched to a gene. The CDR3 here is CAWQPGTGAYNEQFF. For the CDR3, the DNA is TGTGCCTGGCAACCCGGGACAGGGGCCTACAATGAGCAGTTCTTC.

A few counts support this clone. The J gene is TRBJ2-1, the V gene TRBV25-1; no clear D gene. The V end lost 3 bases, the J end lost 1 base, and 10 bases lay between the germline ends. There are 15 residues in the CDR3. CDR1 is MGHDK, CDR2 SYGVNS, per germline. The CDR3 reads CASSDSPFSYNEQFF. Written as DNA, the CDR3 is TGTGCCAGCAGTGATTCCCCTTTTTCCTACAATGAGCAGTTCTTC.

The chain is built from TRBV6-5 and TRBJ2-5; a weak D match, TRBD2 (6 bases). Germline loops: CDR1 MNHEY, CDR2 SVGAGI. The CDR3 loop spans 13 amino acids. With 7 bases removed from V and 4 bases from J, the gap between germline ends came to 13 bases. CDR3 sequence reads: CASTPGRRETQYF. CDR3 in DNA: TGTGCCAGCACCCCCGGGAGAAGAGAGACCCAGTACTTC.

The chain employs TRBV19 and TRBJ2-5; 11 nucleotides align to TRBD1. This CDR3 region has 13 residues. Looked up from germline, CDR1 is LNHDA and CDR2 is SQIVND (reference sequence). Losses at the gene ends were 1 base for V and 13 bases for J; bases not matched to a gene: 5. CDR3 in amino acids: CASSIAGDRGAYF. The CDR3 region has the DNA TGTGCCAGTAGTATAGCGGGGGACAGGGGGGCGTACTTC.

The rearrangement joins TRBV5-1 to TRBJ1-6; perhaps TRBD1 as D (6 bases). V was clipped by 4 bases and J by 4 bases, with 15 bases between them. The CDR3 totals 16 residues. Germline CDR1 is SGHRS and CDR2 is YFSETQ. CDR3 coding DNA: TGCGCCAGCAGCCCAGGTGAGGGGGTGTATAATTCACCCCTCCACTTT. It codes for CASSPGEGVYNSPLHF.

This clone is a singleton in its sample. The chain uses TRBV6-5 and TRBJ2-5, with a weak D call TRBD2 (6 bases). CDR1 and CDR2 from the germline V gene are MNHEY and SVGAGI. The CDR3 is 14 residues long. Deletions cut 6 bases from V and 5 bases from J, with 16 bases between. The CDR3 nucleotides read TGTGCCAGCAGGCCGGGACTGGCGGGGGAGACCCAGTACTTC. This sequence encodes CASRPGLAGETQYF.

The rearrangement uses TRBV6-1 and TRBJ2-5; 9 nucleotides line up with TRBD1. Germline CDR1 MNHNS, CDR2 SASEGT. V shed 4 bases, J shed 4 bases, and the junction held 1 base outside the gene matches. The CDR3 runs to 13 residues. The CDR3 nucleotides are TGTGCCAGCAGTGGGGGACAGGGAGAGACCCAGTACTTC. As protein: CASSGGQGETQYF.

This clone was seen more than once but under ten times. This sequence joins TRBV11-3 and TRBJ2-3; 11 positions agree with TRBD1. Unmatched junction bases numbered 0, after V lost 3 bases and J lost 4 bases. The CDR3 is 14 amino acids. CDR1 and CDR2 (germline): SGHNT, YENEEA. As DNA, the CDR3 is TGTGCCAGCAGCTTGGGACAGGGGGCAGATACGCAGTATTTT. It translates to CASSLGQGADTQYF.

This clone was observed a handful of times. V is TRBV6-1 and J is TRBJ2-5; TRBD1 aligns across 7 bases. In germline, CDR1 is MNHNS, CDR2 SASEGT. The CDR3 spans 13 residues. J was trimmed by 4 bases and V by 7 bases; bases with no gene match: 6. CDR3 sequence (DNA): TGTGCCAGCATGAGGGGGCCCCCAGAGACCCAGTACTTC. Translated, it gives CASMRGPPETQYF.

The rearrangement joins TRBV7-9 to TRBJ2-7; D is undetermined. V was shortened by 2 bases and J by 2 bases, with 10 bases between the two germline ends. This CDR3 has 14 amino acids. Germline V gene data show CDR1 as SEHNR and CDR2 as FQNEAQ (reference sequence). As DNA, the CDR3 is TGTGCCAGCAGCTTATCGCAGGCCCCCTACGAGCAGTACTTC. It codes for CASSLSQAPYEQYF.

This chain links TRBV6-5 with TRBJ2-7; possibly TRBD2 for D (5 bases). The CDR3 is 14 amino acids. Germline V lookup: CDR1 MNHEY, CDR2 SVGAGI. The V and J ends lost 5 bases and 2 bases respectively, with 13 bases between them. CDR3: CASSGEGPAYEQYF. The CDR3 region has the DNA TGTGCCAGCAGTGGCGAGGGCCCCGCCTACGAGCAGTACTTC.

V gene TRBV19 combines with J gene TRBJ1-4; 10 bases match TRBD1. Germline V lookup: CDR1 LNHDA, CDR2 SQIVND (reference sequence). With 7 bases clipped from V and 7 bases from J, the junction kept 6 bases outside the gene matches. The CDR3 totals 14 residues. The CDR3 sequence: CASTRTGGSEKLFF. Here the CDR3 DNA reads TGTGCCAGTACCCGGACAGGGGGAAGTGAAAAACTGTTTTTT.

V gene TRBV30 combines with J gene TRBJ1-4; TRBD1 matches 8 bases. V was clipped by 5 bases and J by 6 bases; unmatched bases: 8. The CDR3 runs 14 residues. Germline V gene data show CDR1 as GTSNPN and CDR2 as SVGIG (reference sequence). CDR3: CAWRKAGGYEKLFF. CDR3 DNA sequence: TGTGCCTGGCGAAAAGCAGGGGGCTATGAAAAACTGTTTTTT.

The V gene is TRBV2, the J gene TRBJ1-1; TRBD1 aligns across 8 bases. The J segment lost 0 bases and the V segment lost 7 bases, leaving 4 bases of the junction unmatched. The CDR3 has 14 residues. Germline-derived CDR1 and CDR2 are SNHLY and FYNNEI. The CDR3 reads CASTSQGVNTEAFF. CDR3 coding DNA: TGTGCCAGCACCTCACAGGGGGTGAACACTGAAGCTTTCTTT.